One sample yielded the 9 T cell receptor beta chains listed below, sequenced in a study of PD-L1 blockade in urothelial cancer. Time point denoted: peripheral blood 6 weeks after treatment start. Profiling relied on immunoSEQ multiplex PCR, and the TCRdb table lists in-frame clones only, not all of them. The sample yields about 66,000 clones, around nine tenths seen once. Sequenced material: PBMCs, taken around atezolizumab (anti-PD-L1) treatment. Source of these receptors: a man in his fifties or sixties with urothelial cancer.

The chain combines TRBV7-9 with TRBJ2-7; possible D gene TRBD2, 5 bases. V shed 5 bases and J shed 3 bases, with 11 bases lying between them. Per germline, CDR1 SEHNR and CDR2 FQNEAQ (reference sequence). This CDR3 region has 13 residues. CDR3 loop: CASSHTEGYEQYF. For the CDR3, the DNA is TGTGCCAGCAGCCACACAGAGGGCTACGAGCAGTACTTC.

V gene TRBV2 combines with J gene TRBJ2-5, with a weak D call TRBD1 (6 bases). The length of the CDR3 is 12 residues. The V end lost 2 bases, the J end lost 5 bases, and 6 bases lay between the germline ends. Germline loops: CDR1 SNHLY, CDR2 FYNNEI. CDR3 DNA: TGTGCCAGCAGTGAACAGGGGGAGACCCAGTACTTC. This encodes CASSEQGETQYF.

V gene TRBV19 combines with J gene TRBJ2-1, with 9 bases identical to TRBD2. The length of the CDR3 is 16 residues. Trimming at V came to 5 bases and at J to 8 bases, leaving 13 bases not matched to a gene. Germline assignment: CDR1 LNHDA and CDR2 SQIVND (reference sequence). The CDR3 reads CASSEHSGSILDEQFF. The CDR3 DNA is TGTGCCAGTAGTGAACATAGCGGGAGTATTCTTGATGAGCAGTTCTTC.

The CDR3 region is CAWRIQGLGEQFF. CDR3 DNA: TGTGCCTGGAGGATACAGGGTTTAGGTGAGCAGTTCTTC. J is TRBJ2-1 and V is TRBV30, with a weak D call TRBD1 (6 bases). Per the germline V gene, CDR1 is GTSNPN and CDR2 is SVGIG (reference sequence). The length of the CDR3 is 13 residues. V lost 3 bases and J 9 bases, leaving 15 bases between the germline ends.

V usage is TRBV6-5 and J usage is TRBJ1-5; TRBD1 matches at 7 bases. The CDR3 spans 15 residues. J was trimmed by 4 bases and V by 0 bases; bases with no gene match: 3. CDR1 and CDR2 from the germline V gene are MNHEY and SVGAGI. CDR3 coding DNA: TGTGCCAGCAGTTACTCGGCAGGGGGGAATCAGCCCCAGCATTTT. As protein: CASSYSAGGNQPQHF.

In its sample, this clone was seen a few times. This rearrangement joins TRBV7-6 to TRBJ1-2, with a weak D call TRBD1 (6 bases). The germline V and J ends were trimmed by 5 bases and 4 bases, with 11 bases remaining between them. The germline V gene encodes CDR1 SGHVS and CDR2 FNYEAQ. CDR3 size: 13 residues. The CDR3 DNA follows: TGTGCCAGCAGCCTACAGGGAGCCTATGGCTACACCTTC. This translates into CASSLQGAYGYTF.

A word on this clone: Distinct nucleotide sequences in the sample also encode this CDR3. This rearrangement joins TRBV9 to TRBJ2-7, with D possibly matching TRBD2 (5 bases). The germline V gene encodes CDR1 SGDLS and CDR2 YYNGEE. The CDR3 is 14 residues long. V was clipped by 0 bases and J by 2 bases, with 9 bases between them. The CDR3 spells CASSVGGSTYEQYF. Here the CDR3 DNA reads TGTGCCAGCAGCGTAGGTGGGAGCACCTACGAGCAGTACTTC.

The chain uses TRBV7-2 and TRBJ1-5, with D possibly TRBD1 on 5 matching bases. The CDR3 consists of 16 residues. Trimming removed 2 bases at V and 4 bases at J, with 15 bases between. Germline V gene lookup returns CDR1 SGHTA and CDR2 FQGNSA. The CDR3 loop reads CASSLIGRGVNQPQHF. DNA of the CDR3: TGTGCCAGCAGCTTAATAGGCCGGGGGGTGAATCAGCCCCAGCATTTT.

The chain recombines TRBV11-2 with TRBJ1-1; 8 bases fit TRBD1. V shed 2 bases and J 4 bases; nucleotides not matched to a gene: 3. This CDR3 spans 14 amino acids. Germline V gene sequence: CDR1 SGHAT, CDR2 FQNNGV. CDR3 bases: TGTGCCAGCAGCTTAAGACAGGGGAGCACTGAAGCTTTCTTT. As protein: CASSLRQGSTEAFF. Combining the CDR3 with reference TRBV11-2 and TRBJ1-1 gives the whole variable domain EAGVAQSPRYKIIEKRQSVAFWCNPISGHATLYWYQQILGQGPKLLIQFQNNGVVDDSQLPKDRFSAERLKGVDSTLKIQPAKLEDSAVYLCASSLRQGSTEAFFGQGTRLTVV.